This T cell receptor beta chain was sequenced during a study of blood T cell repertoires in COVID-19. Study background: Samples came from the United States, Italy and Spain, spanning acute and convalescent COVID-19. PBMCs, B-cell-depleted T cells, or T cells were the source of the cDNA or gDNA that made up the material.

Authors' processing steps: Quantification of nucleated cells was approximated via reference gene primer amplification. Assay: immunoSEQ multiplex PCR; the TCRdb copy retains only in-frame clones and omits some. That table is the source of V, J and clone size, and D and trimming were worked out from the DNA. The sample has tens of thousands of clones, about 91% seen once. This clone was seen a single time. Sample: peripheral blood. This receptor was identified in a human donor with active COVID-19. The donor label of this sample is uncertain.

The DNA for the CDR3 is TGTGCCAGCAGTTATCCGTTGACTAGCGGGGACCACCAAGAGACCCAGTACTTC. This gives the protein CASSYPLTSGDHQETQYF. V usage is TRBV28 and J usage is TRBJ2-5, with TRBD2 matching 11 bases. Germline CDR1 reads MDHEN; CDR2 reads SYDVKM. The CDR3 runs to 18 residues. Germline trimming cut 4 bases from V and 0 bases from J; bases unmatched to any gene: 10.